This T cell receptor (beta chain) was found in a study of cytomegalovirus exposure and HLA in healthy donors. Of note for this clone: The antigen is unknown.

Between the trimmed V and J ends, which lost 5 bases and 4 bases, there was a span of 12 bases. Germline V lookup: CDR1 SGHNT, CDR2 YENEEA. CDR3 size: 13 residues. The PCR had 60 Vbeta and 13 Jbeta primers. Data came from immunoSEQ multiplex PCR; TCRdb stores just in-frame clones and leaves some out. The sample contains some 120,000 clones, more than 70% of which appear only once. Whole-study findings and limits: Researchers catalogued some 160 TCR beta chains as cytomegalovirus-associated.

The chain has TRBV11-3 and TRBJ2-7; perhaps TRBD1 as D (6 bases). This clonotype originated in a woman aged 50 to 60 in good health and CMV-seropositive. The source material was PBMCs. The CDR3 region is CASSPGTLYEQYF. The CDR3 DNA is TGTGCCAGCAGCCCCGGGACACTTTACGAGCAGTACTTC.